Listed below are T cell receptor beta chains from one sample, sequenced in a study of blood T cell repertoires in COVID-19. Sequencing used immunoSEQ multiplex PCR; TCRdb keeps in-frame clones, though not all of them. The repertoire holds approximately 190,000 clones, with approximately 85% as singletons. The sequencing sample was made of peripheral blood. The receptors originated from a woman between 70 and 85 years old with active or convalescent COVID-19. Each CDR3 is given without its conserved first and last residue.

j_call,v_call,cdr3_aa
TRBJ2-5,TRBV6-2/TRBV6-3,ASSLGFGIGETQY
TRBJ2-2,TRBV4-1,ASAEVPYTGELF
TRBJ2-7,TRBV6-6,ASTHLGDNYEQY
TRBJ2-2,TRBV3-1/TRBV3-2,ASTPKPGTDSTGELF
TRBJ2-5,TRBV2,ASSADSGSGETQY
TRBJ2-1,TRBV4-1,ASSQDFQGSYNEQF
TRBJ2-1,TRBV6-5,ASSYSTGVYNEQF
TRBJ2-6,TRBV4-2,ASSLRRTGSGANVLT
TRBJ1-6,TRBV5-4,ASSSGQGISPLH
TRBJ2-6,TRBV4-1,ASSQDKGSGANVLT
TRBJ2-7,TRBV6-6,ATRKDRGSYEQY
TRBJ2-7,TRBV18,ASSPGAYEQY
TRBJ1-2,TRBV18,ASSPGTGRLYGYT
TRBJ2-7,TRBV7-9,ASSPSRVQY
TRBJ2-1,TRBV20-1,SAREGREQF
TRBJ1-3,TRBV4-2,ASSQPTGSTGNTIY
TRBJ1-1,TRBV5-1,ASSYLGNTEAF
TRBJ2-1,TRBV5-1,ASSLGQGGDEQF
TRBJ2-3,TRBV2,ASRELTSGSPTDTQY
TRBJ2-3,TRBV18,ASSPAGEITDTQY
TRBJ1-5,TRBV28,ASSIYARQVNQPQH
TRBJ2-7,TRBV18,ASSPGTGGVEQY
TRBJ2-4,TRBV2,ASSVETGNIQY
TRBJ2-1,TRBV27,ASSSRRYNEQF
TRBJ2-1,TRBV5-1,ASSLIQGNYEQF
TRBJ1-1,TRBV29-1,SVGGQAEAF
TRBJ1-2,TRBV12-3/TRBV12-4,ASSLNIYGYT
TRBJ2-5,TRBV7-9,ASSLALEETQY
TRBJ1-1,TRBV6-6,ASRLPGQGMTEAF
TRBJ2-1,TRBV2,ASSRQGGNEQF
TRBJ2-5,TRBV9,ASSVGLAETQY